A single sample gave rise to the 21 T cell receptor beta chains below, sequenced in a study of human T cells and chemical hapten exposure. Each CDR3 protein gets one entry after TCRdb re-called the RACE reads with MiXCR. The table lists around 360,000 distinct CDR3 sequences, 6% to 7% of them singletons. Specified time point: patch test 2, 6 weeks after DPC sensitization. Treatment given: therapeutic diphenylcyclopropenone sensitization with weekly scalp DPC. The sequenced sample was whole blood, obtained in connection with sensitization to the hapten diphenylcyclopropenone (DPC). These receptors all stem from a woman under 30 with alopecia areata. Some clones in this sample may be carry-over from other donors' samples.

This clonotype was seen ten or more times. The CDR3 coding sequence is TGTGCCAGCAGCGTAGGATCGGGTGGGGCTGAAGCTTTCTTT. Translated, it gives CASSVGSGGAEAFF. This chain uses TRBV9 with TRBJ1-1; D not resolved. V was pared by 0 bases and J by 6 bases, with 12 bases between. Germline V gives CDR1 SGDLS, CDR2 YYNGEE. CDR3 length: 14 residues.

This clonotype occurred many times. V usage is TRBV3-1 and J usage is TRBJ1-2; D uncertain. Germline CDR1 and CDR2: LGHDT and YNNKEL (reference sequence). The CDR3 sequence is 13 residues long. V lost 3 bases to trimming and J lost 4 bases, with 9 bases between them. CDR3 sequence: CASSHRVPYGYTF. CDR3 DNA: TGTGCCAGCAGCCATCGAGTACCCTATGGCTACACCTTC.

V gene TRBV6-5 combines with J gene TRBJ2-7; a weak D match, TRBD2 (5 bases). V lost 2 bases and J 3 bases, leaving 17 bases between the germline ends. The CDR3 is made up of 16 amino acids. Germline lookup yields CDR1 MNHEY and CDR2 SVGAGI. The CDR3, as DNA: TGTGCCAGCAGTTACAGGTACGGACTTACGATCTACGAGCAGTACTTC. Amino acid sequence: CASSYRYGLTIYEQYF.

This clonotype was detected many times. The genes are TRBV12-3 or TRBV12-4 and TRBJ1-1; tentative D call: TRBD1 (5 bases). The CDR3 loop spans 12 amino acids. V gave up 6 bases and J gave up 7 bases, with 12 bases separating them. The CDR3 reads CASRPDRDEAFF. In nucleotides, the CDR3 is TGTGCCAGCAGGCCAGACAGAGATGAAGCTTTCTTT.

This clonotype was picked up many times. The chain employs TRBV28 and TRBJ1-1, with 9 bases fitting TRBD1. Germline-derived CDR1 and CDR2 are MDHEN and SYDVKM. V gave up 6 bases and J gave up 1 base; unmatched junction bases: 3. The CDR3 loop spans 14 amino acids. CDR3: CASRIQGANTEAFF. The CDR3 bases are TGTGCCAGCAGAATACAGGGGGCGAACACTGAAGCTTTCTTT.

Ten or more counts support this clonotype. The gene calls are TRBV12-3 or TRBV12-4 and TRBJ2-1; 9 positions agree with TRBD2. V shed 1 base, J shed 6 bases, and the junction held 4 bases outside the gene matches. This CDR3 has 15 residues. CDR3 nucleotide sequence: TGTGCCAGCAGTTTAGAAGGCGGGGGGGCCAATGAGCAGTTCTTC. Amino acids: CASSLEGGGANEQFF.

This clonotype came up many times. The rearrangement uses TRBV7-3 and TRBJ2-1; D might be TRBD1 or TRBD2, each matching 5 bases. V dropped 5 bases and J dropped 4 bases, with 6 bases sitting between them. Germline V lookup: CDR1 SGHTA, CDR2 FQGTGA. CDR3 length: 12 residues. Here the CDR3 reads CASSGGYNEQFF. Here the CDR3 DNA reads TGTGCCAGCAGCGGGGGTTACAATGAGCAGTTCTTC.

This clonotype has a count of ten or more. CDR3 protein: CASSPPTGSGNTIYF. The DNA of the CDR3 is TGTGCCAGCAGCCCACCGACAGGCTCTGGAAACACCATATATTTT. The genes are TRBV11-2 and TRBJ1-3; possible D gene TRBD1, 6 bases. The V end was cut by 5 bases, the J end by 0 bases, with 11 bases between. The germline CDR1 and CDR2 sequences are SGHAT and FQNNGV. This CDR3 comprises 15 residues.

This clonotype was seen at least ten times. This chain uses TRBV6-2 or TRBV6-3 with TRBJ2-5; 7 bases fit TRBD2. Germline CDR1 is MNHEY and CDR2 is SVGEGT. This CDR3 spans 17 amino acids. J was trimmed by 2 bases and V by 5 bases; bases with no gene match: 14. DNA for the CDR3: TGTGCCAGCAGTGCCCCTGACTGGGAGGGCTTACAAGAGACCCAGTACTTC. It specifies CASSAPDWEGLQETQYF.

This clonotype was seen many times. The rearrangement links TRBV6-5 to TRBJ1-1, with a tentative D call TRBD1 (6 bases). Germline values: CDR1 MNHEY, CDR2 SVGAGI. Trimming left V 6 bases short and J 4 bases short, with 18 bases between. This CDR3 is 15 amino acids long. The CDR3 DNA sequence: TGTGCCAGCAGACCCAGGGGAATCCACTCCACTGAAGCTTTCTTT. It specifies CASRPRGIHSTEAFF.

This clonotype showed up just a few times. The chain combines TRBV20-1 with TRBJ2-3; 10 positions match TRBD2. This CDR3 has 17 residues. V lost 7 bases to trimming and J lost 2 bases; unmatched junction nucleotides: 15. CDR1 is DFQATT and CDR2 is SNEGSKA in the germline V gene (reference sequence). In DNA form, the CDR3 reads TGCAGTGTGGGAAGTGCGTCTAGCGGGGGATTCACAGATACGCAGTATTTT. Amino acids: CSVGSASSGGFTDTQYF.

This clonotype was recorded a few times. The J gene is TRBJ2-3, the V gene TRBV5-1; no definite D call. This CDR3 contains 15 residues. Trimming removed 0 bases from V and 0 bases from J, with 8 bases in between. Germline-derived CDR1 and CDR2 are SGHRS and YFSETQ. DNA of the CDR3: TGCGCCAGCAGCTTGGAGCTACCTAGCACAGATACGCAGTATTTT. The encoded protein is CASSLELPSTDTQYF.

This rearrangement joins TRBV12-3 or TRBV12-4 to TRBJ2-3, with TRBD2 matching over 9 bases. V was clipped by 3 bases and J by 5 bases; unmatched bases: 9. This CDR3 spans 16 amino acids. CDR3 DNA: TGTGCCAGCAGTTTGCGGGGGGGGAGGATAGGAGATACGCAGTATTTT. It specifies CASSLRGGRIGDTQYF.

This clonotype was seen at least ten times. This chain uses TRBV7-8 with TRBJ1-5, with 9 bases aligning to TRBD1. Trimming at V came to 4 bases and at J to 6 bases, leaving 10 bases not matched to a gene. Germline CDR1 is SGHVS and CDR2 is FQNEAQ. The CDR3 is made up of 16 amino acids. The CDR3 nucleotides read TGTGCCAGCAGCTCCTCCGGACAGGGGTTCAGTCAGCCCCAGCATTTT. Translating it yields CASSSSGQGFSQPQHF.

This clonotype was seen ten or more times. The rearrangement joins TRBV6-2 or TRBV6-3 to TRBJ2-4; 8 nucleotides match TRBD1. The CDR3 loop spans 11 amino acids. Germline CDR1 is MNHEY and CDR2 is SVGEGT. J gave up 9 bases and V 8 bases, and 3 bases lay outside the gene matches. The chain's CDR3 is CASRTGFIQYF. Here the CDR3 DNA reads TGTGCCAGCCGGACAGGGTTCATTCAGTACTTC.

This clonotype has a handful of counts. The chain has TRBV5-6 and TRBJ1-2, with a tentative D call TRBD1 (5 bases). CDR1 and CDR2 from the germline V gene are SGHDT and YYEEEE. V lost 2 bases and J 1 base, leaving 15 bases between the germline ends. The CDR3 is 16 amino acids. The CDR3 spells CASSFRSADINYGYTF. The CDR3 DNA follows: TGTGCCAGCAGCTTTAGGTCGGCGGACATTAACTATGGCTACACCTTC.

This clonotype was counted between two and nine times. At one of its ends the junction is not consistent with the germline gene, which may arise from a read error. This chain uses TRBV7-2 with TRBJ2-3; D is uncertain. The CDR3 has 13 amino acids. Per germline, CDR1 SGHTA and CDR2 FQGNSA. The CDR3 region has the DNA TGTGCCAGCACCTTATTACCCGCAGATACGCAGTATTTT. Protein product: CASTLLPADTQYF.

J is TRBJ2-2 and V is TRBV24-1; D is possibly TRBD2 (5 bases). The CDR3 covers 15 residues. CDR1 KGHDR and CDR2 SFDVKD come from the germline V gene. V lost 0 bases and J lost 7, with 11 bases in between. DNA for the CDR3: TGTGCCACCAGTGATTTGCAACTAGATAACGGGGAGCTGTTTTTT. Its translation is CATSDLQLDNGELFF.

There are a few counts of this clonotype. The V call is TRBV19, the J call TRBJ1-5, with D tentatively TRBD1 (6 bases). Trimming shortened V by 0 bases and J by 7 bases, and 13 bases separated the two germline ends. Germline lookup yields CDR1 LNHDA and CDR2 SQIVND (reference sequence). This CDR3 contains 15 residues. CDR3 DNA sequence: TGTGCCAGTAGTATAGATCAGGGGTCGAGGCAGCCCCAGCATTTT. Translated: CASSIDQGSRQPQHF.

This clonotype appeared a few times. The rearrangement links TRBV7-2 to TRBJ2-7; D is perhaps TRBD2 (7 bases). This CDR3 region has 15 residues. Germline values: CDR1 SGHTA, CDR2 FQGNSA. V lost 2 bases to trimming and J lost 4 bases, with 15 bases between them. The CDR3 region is CASSLSWGGQYEQYF. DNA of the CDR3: TGTGCCAGCAGCTTAAGTTGGGGGGGCCAGTACGAGCAGTACTTC.

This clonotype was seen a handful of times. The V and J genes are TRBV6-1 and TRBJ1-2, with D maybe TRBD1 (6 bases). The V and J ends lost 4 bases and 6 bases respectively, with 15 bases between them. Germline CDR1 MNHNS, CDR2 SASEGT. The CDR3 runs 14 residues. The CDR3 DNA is TGTGCCAGCAGTGTCACGGGAGGGGGAGATGGCTACACCTTC. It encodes CASSVTGGGDGYTF.